Detailed here is one TCR beta chain. The sample's time point: patch test 3, about 24 weeks after DPC sensitization. Treatment specified: therapeutic diphenylcyclopropenone sensitization with weekly scalp DPC. Patients had alopecia, were aged 18 to 70, and were not pregnant. The data were obtained in a study of human T cells and chemical hapten exposure. In TCRdb, the RACE reads were re-called with MiXCR into one record per CDR3 protein. The table includes roughly 200,000 distinct CDR3 sequences, about 22% detected once. V shed 6 bases and J 9 bases; nucleotides not matched to a gene: 5. Germline V gene sequence: CDR1 SGHTA, CDR2 FQGNSA. The CDR3 sequence is 14 residues long.

The receptor was derived from a woman aged 40 to 50 with alopecia areata. Some clones in this sample may be carry-over from other donors' samples. This rearrangement joins TRBV7-2 to TRBJ2-1; TRBD2 agrees at 13 bases. This specimen consisted of whole blood, obtained in connection with sensitization to the hapten diphenylcyclopropenone (DPC). This chain's CDR3 is CASSGLAGVSEQFF. The CDR3 bases are TGTGCCAGCAGTGGACTAGCGGGAGTAAGTGAGCAGTTCTTC.